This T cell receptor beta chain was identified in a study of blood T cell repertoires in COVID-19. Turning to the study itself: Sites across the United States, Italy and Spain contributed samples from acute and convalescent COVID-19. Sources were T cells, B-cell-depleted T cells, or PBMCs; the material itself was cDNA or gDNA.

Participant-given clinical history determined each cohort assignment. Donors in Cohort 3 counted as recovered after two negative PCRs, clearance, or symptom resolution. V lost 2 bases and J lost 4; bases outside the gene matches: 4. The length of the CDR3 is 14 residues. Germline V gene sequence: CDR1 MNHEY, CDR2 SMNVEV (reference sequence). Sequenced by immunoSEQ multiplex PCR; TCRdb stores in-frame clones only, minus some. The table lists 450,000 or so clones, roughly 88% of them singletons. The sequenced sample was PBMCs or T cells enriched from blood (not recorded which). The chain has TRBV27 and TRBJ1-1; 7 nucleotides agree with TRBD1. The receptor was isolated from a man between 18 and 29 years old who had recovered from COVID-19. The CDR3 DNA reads TGTGCCAGCAGTTTAATTCAGGGGGGCACTGAAGCTTTCTTT. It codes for CASSLIQGGTEAFF.